This entry features one TCR beta chain sequence. Its target is not known. After template switching added a universal primer site, the resulting cDNA carried unique molecular identifiers. TCRdb reanalysed the 5' RACE reads using MiXCR and keeps one entry per CDR3 protein. The table shows about 890,000 distinct CDR3 sequences, with roughly an eighth occurring only once. Among all donors, each was a healthy Caucasian. The record originates from a study of identical twins. Trimming removed 3 bases from V and 8 bases from J; junction bases left unmatched: 7. The CDR3 length is 14 residues. Germline CDR1 is SEHNR and CDR2 is FQNEAQ (reference sequence). Findings and caveats of the study: Fewer insertions marked abundant cord blood beta clonotypes; young adult naive trended weakly, memory not at all. It was possible that invariant MAIT and iNKT cells partly confounded the zero-insertion analyses.

The data were also submitted as part of a second study, on yellow fever vaccine responses in identical twins.

The TCR comes from a woman aged 18 to 35 in good health. The specimen was PBMCs. The chain joins TRBV7-9 to TRBJ2-1; 7 bases are a match to TRBD2. The CDR3 region has the DNA TGTGCCAGCAGCTTGGTGGAGCGGGGCTATGAGCAGTTCTTC. Protein sequence: CASSLVERGYEQFF.